This TCR beta chain was observed in a study of blood T cell repertoires in COVID-19. About the study: Samples representing acute and convalescent COVID-19 were sourced from the United States, Italy and Spain.

In the original workflow: Amplification with reference gene primers provided the estimates of nucleated cell counts. Profiling relied on immunoSEQ multiplex PCR, and the TCRdb table lists in-frame clones only, not all of them. V and J calls and clone size are given by that table; D and trimming were obtained from the DNA. The top ten hold 11% to 15% of the sample, which has roughly 100,000 clones, around 80% seen once. There are 13 residues in the CDR3. The germline V and J ends were trimmed by 4 bases and 15 bases, with 19 bases remaining between them. Germline assignment: CDR1 SGHRS and CDR2 YFSETQ. This clone has just one count.

The sequenced sample consisted of peripheral blood. This clonotype was obtained from a woman in her sixties or seventies with acute or convalescent COVID-19. This chain connects TRBV5-1 to TRBJ1-4, with D perhaps TRBD1 (6 bases). CDR3 amino acids: CASSGTDRSVVFF. The CDR3 DNA is TGCGCCAGCAGCGGAACGGACAGATCGGTAGTGTTTTTT.